The TCR beta chain under discussion was sequenced for a study of beta chain features in type 1 diabetes. Study as a whole: Age, gender and cell yields were alike across patients and healthy donors.

Study-wide points: Among type 1 diabetes patients, VDJ junctions had fewer insertions and more deletions. Type 1 diabetes patients had TCRB CDR3s that were shorter (moderately but significantly so) in all four CD4+ subsets.

Notes on this clone: What it binds is unknown. Other nucleotide sequences from this sample produce the same CDR3.

Sequencing targeted expressed TCRB transcripts, as all isolated RNA had been reverse transcribed. Naive, central memory and regulatory T cell samples came to a mean of approximately 4 million reads. Produced via immunoSEQ multiplex PCR; TCRdb's table is partial and in-frame only. The sample holds hundreds of thousands of clones, 13% seen once. Sorting of CD4+ naive, central memory, regulatory and stem cell-like memory cells was performed via CD45RO/CCR7/CD25/CD127/CD95/CD27. This sequence was found in a man younger than 35 with type 1 diabetes. Sequenced input: naive CD4+ T cells from blood.

CDR3 sequence: CASSPGRNTEAFF. DNA of the CDR3: TGTGCCAGCTCACCGGGAAGGAACACTGAAGCTTTCTTT. This chain links TRBV18 with TRBJ1-1; D remains ambiguous. Per the germline V gene, CDR1 is KGHSH and CDR2 is LQKENI. V lost 3 bases and J 1 base, leaving 6 bases between the germline ends. This CDR3 contains 13 residues. Full variable domain (missing parts from reference TRBV18 and TRBJ1-1): NAGVMQNPRHLVRRRGQEARLRCSPMKGHSHVYWYRQLPEEGLKFMVYLQKENIIDESGMPKERFSAEFPKEGPSILRIQQVVRGDSAAYFCASSPGRNTEAFFGQGTRLTVV.